This TCR beta chain was sequenced in a study of beta chain features in type 1 diabetes. About the study: The patient and healthy donor groups were comparable for age, gender and cell yields.

Investigators reverse transcribed all isolated RNA, so they sequenced expressed TCRB transcripts. Profiling relied on immunoSEQ multiplex PCR, and the TCRdb table lists in-frame clones only, not all of them. The data contain fewer than 400,000 clones, over 7% of them singletons. This clone was counted only a few times. The target antigen is unknown. Overall study results and limits: Shorter TCRB CDR3s, moderately but significantly so, were found in Type 1 diabetes patients in all four CD4+ subsets. Whether TCRB rearrangement is influenced by HLA type went unresolved here. Individuals with type 1 diabetes displayed fewer insertions and more deletions at VDJ junctions.

Germline V gene lookup returns CDR1 SGHAT and CDR2 FQNNGV. V lost 7 bases and J lost 8, with 14 bases in between. The length of the CDR3 is 13 residues. Staining for CD45RO/CCR7/CD25/CD127/CD95/CD27 allowed sorting of CD4+ naive, central memory, regulatory and stem cell-like memory cells. Sequenced material: central memory CD4+ T cells from blood. The rearrangement uses TRBV11-2 and TRBJ1-4; D uncertain. The sequence was collected from a man aged 25-40 years with type 1 diabetes. CDR3: CASKRTSDEKLFF. CDR3 in DNA: TGTGCCAGCAAACGAACTTCGGACGAAAAACTGTTTTTT.